The 2 T cell receptor beta chains below all came from one sample that was sequenced in a study of T cells after somatic rescue of genetic block. This table comes from immunoSEQ multiplex PCR, and its TCRdb copy is limited to in-frame clones, with some not included. This table has more than 9,500 clones, less than 80% appearing once. The sample was peripheral blood mononuclear cells (PBMCs). These receptor sequences come from a boy between 10 and 17 years old.

V gene TRBV6-6 combines with J gene TRBJ2-3, with TRBD1 matching 10 bases. In germline, CDR1 is MNHNY, CDR2 SVGAGI (reference sequence). The CDR3 contains 13 residues. Germline trimming cut 0 bases from V and 11 bases from J; bases unmatched to any gene: 2. The CDR3: CASSYSTGGLQYF. CDR3 in DNA: TGTGCCAGCAGTTACTCGACAGGGGGCCTGCAGTATTTT.

This clone has only one observation. The chain uses TRBV9 and TRBJ1-2; D ambiguous. V was clipped by 4 bases and J by 4 bases, with 11 bases between them. This CDR3 is built from 13 residues. CDR1 is SGDLS, CDR2 YYNGEE, per germline. The chain's CDR3 is CASSPTERYGYTF. CDR3 in DNA: TGTGCCAGCAGCCCGACGGAGCGCTATGGCTACACCTTC.